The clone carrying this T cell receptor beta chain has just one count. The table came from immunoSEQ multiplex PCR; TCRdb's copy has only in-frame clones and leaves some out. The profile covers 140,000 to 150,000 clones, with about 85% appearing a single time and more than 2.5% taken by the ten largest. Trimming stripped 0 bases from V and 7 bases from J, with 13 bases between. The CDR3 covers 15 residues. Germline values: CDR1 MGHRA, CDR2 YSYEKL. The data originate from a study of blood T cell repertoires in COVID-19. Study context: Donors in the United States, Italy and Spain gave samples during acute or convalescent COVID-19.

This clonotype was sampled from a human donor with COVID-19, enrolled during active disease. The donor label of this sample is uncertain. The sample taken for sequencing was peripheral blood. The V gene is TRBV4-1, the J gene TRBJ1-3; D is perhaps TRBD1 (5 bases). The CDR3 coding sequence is TGCGCCAGCAGCCAAGACGGGCCTGGGGGGAACACCATATATTTT. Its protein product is CASSQDGPGGNTIYF.